The source of this T cell receptor (beta chain) is a study of T cell repertoires in cytomegalovirus infection. Across the study: Public TCR beta signatures were indicative of both CMV infection and a matching HLA type. Findings of the study overall: Cumulative frequency (of public TCR beta family members) identified carriers of CMV plus the relevant HLA. In two of eight donors, the top clonotype was HLA-C-restricted CMV-specific.

About this clonotype itself: Its specificity is not known.

MiXCR, run by TCRdb on the reads, gives a single entry per CDR3 protein. In the table there are more than 650,000 distinct CDR3 sequences, roughly a third of which are singletons. Germline assignment: CDR1 MDHEN and CDR2 SYDVKM. The CDR3 extends over 12 amino acids. Trimming left V 2 bases short and J 10 bases short, with 11 bases between. The V and J genes are TRBV28 and TRBJ1-1; no reliable D call. Sequencing was done on a sample of PBMCs. This TCR was recovered from a human donor in good health (CMV status not recorded). Some clones in this sample may be carry-over from other donors' samples. The DNA of the CDR3 is TGTGCCAGCAGTTTAGATGTCTTGGGAGCTTTCTTT. It encodes CASSLDVLGAFF.